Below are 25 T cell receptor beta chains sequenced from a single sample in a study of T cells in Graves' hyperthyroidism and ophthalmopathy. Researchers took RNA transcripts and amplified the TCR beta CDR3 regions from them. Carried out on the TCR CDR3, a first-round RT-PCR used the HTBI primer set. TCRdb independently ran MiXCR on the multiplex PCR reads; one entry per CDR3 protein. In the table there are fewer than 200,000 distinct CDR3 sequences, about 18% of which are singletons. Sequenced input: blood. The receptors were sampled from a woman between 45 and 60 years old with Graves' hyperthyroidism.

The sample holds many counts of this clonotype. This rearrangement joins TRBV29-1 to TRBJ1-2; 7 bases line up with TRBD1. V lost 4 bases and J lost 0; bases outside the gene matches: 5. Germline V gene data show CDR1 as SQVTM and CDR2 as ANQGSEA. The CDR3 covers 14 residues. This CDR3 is CSVARDRTNYGYTF. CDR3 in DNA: TGCAGCGTTGCCCGGGACAGAACTAACTATGGCTACACCTTC.

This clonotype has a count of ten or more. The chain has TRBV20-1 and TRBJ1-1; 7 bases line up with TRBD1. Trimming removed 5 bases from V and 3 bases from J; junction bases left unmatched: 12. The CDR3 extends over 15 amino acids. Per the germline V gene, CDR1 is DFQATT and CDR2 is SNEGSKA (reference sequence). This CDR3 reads CSAVSRRGRDTEAFF. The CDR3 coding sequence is TGCAGTGCTGTGAGCAGGAGGGGGCGGGACACTGAAGCTTTCTTT.

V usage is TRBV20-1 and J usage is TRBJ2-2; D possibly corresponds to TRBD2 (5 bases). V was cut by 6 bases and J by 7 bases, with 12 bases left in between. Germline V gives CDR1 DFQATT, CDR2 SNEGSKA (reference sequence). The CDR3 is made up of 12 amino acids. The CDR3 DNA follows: TGCAGTGCGGGCGGAAGCGGCGGGGAGCTGTTTTTT. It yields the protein CSAGGSGGELFF.

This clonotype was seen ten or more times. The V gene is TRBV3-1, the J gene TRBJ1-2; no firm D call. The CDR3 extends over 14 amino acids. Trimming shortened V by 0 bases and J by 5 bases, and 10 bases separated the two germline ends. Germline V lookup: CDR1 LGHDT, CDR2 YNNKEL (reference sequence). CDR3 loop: CASSQDSAGYGYTF. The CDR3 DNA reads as TGTGCCAGCAGCCAAGATAGCGCAGGTTATGGCTACACCTTC.

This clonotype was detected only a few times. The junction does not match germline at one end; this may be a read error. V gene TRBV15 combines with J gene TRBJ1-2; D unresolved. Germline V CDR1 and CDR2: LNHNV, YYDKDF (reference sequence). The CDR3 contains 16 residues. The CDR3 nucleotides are TGTGCCACCAACAGAGATCTGGGCGTTGGGAGCTATGGCTACACCTTC. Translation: CATNRDLGVGSYGYTF.

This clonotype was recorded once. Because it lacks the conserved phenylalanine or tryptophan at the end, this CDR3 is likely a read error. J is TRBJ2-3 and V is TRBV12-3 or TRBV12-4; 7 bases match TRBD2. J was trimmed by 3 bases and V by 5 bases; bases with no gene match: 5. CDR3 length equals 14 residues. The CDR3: CASSRTRDTDTQYL. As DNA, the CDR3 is TGTGCCAGCAGTCGGACTAGGGATACAGATACGCAGTATTTG.

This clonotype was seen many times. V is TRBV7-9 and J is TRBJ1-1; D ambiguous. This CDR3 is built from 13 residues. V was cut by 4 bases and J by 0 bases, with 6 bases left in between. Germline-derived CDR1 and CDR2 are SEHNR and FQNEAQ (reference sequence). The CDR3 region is CASSSIMNTEAFF. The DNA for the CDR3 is TGTGCCAGCAGCTCTATCATGAACACTGAAGCTTTCTTT.

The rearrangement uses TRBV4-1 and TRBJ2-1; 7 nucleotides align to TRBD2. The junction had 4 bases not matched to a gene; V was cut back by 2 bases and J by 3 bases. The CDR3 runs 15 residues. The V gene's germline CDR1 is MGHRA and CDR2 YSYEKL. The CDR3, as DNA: TGCGCCAGCAGCCAAACTAGCGTAAACTACAATGAGCAGTTCTTC. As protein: CASSQTSVNYNEQFF.

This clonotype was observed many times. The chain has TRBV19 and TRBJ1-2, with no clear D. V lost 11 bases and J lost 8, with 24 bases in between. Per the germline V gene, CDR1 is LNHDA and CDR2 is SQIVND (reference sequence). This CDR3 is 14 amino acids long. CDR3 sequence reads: CASNPDGLQGGYTF. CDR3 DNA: TGTGCCTCAAACCCCGACGGATTGCAAGGCGGCTACACCTTC.

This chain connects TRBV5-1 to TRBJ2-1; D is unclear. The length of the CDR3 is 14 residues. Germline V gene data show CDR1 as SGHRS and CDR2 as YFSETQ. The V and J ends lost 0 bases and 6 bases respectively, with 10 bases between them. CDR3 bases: TGCGCCAGCAGCTTGGCCGAGGTAGCCAATGAGCAGTTCTTC. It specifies CASSLAEVANEQFF.

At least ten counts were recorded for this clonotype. Written as DNA, the CDR3 is TGTGCCAGCAGCTTATGGTCGACAACTAATGAAAAACTGTTTTTT. Protein sequence: CASSLWSTTNEKLFF. The rearrangement joins TRBV7-2 to TRBJ1-4; no clear D. V was pared by 2 bases and J by 0 bases, with 7 bases between. This CDR3 is built from 15 residues. The germline CDR1 and CDR2 sequences are SGHTA and FQGNSA.

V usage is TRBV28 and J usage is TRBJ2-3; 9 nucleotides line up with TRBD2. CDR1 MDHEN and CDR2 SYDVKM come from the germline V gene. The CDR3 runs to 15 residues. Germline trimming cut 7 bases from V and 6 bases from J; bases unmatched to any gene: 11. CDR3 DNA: TGTGCCAGCAAGCTTAGTAGCGGGAGTTCTGATACGCAGTATTTT. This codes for CASKLSSGSSDTQYF.

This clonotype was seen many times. Here the CDR3 reads CSARPHPNTGELFF. CDR3 DNA sequence: TGCAGTGCCCGGCCTCACCCGAACACCGGGGAGCTGTTTTTT. The gene calls are TRBV20-1 and TRBJ2-2; no firm D call. The CDR3 covers 14 residues. Between the trimmed V and J ends, which lost 6 bases and 0 bases, there was a span of 11 bases. The germline V gene encodes CDR1 DFQATT and CDR2 SNEGSKA (reference sequence).

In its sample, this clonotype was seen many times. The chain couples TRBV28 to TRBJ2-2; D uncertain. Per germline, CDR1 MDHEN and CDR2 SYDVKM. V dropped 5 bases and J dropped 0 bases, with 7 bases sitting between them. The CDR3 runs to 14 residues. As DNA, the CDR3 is TGTGCCAGCAGTGGCACTACGAACACCGGGGAGCTGTTTTTT. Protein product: CASSGTTNTGELFF.

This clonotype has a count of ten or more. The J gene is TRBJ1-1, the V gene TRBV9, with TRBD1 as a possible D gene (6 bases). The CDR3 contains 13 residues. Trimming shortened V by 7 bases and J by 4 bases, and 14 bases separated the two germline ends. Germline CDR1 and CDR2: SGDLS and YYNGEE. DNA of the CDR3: TGTGCCAGCTCCGGGGGCAGTAGCACTGAAGCTTTCTTT. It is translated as CASSGGSSTEAFF. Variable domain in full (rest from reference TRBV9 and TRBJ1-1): DSGVTQTPKHLITATGQRVTLRCSPRSGDLSVYWYQQSLDQGLQFLIQYYNGEERAKGNILERFSAQQFPDLHSELNLSSLELGDSALYFCASSGGSSTEAFFGQGTRLTVV.

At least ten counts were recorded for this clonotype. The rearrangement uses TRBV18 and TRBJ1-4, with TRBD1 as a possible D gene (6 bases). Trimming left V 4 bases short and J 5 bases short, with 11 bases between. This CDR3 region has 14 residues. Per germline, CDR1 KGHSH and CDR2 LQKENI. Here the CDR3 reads CASSLQTGNEKLFF. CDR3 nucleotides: TGTGCCAGCTCACTCCAGACAGGAAATGAAAAACTGTTTTTT.

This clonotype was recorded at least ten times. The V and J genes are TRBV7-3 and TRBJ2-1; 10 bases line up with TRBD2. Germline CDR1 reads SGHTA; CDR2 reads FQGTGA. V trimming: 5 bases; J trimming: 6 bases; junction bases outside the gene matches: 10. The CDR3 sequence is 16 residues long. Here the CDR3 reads CASSRHVAGGINEQFF. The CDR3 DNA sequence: TGTGCCAGCAGCCGCCACGTAGCGGGGGGTATCAATGAGCAGTTCTTC.

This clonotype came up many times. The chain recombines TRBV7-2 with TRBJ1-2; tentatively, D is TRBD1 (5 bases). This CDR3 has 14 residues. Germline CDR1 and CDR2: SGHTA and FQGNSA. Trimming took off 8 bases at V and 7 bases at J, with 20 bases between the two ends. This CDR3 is CASLLPGVQGGYTF. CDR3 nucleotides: TGTGCCAGCTTGCTCCCGGGGGTTCAAGGTGGCTACACCTTC.

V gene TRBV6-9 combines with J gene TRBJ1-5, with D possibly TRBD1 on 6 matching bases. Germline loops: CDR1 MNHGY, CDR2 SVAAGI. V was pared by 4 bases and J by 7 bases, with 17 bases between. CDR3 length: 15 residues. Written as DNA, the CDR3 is TGTGCCAGCAGTTCCTCGGTGGGGGCGGGACAGCCCCAGCATTTT. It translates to CASSSSVGAGQPQHF.

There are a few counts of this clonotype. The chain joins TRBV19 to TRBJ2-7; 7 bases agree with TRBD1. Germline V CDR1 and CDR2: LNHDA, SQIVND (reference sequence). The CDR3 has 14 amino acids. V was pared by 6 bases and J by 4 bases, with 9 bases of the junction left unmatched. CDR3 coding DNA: TGTGCCAGTAGACCCCAGGGACAGCCATACGAGCAGTACTTC. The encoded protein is CASRPQGQPYEQYF.

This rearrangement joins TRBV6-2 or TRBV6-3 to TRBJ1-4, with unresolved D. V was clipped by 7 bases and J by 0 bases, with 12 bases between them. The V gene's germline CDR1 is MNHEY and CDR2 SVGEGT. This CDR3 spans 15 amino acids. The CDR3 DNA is TGTGCCAGCAATCCTCGAGAGGCAACTAATGAAAAACTGTTTTTT. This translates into CASNPREATNEKLFF.

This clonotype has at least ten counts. The CDR3 protein is CASTWSIGYGYTF. In nucleotides, the CDR3 is TGTGCCAGCACGTGGAGTATTGGCTATGGCTACACCTTC. This chain links TRBV12-3 or TRBV12-4 with TRBJ1-2; D not resolved. The V and J ends lost 7 bases and 4 bases respectively, with 13 bases between them. The CDR3 consists of 13 residues.

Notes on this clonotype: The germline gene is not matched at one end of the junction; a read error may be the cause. The DNA for the CDR3 is TGTGCCAGCAGAAACAGGGAGTACAATCAGCTCCAGCATTTT. Translation gives CASRNREYNQLQHF. V gene TRBV6-1 combines with J gene TRBJ1-5, with a weak D call TRBD1 (6 bases). Germline assignment: CDR1 MNHNS and CDR2 SASEGT. This CDR3 contains 14 residues.

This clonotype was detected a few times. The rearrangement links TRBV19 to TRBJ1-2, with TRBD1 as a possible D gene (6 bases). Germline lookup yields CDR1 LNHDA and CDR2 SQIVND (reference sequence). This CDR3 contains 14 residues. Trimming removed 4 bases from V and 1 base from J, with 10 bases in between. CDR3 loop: CASSKDSHNYGYTF. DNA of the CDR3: TGTGCCAGTAGTAAGGACAGCCATAACTATGGCTACACCTTC.

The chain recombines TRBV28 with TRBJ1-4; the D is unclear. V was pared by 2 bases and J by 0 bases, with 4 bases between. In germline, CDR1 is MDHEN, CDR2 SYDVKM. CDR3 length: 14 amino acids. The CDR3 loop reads CASSLVATNEKLFF. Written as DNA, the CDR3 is TGTGCCAGCAGTTTAGTGGCAACTAATGAAAAACTGTTTTTT.